Below are 12 T cell receptor beta chains sequenced from a single sample in a study of blood T cell repertoires in COVID-19. TCRdb keeps only in-frame clones here, not all; method: immunoSEQ multiplex PCR. The sample lists about 180,000 clones, about 88% occurring once. Sequenced sample: peripheral blood. These receptors were obtained from a woman aged 30 to 39 with active or convalescent COVID-19.

The chain joins TRBV5-4 to TRBJ1-1, with D perhaps matching TRBD1 (6 bases). CDR3 length: 15 residues. Germline loops: CDR1 SGHNT, CDR2 YYREEE (reference sequence). Trimming shortened V by 0 bases and J by 3 bases, and 12 bases separated the two germline ends. CDR3 in amino acids: CASSLAATGYTEAFF. The CDR3, as DNA: TGTGCCAGCAGCTTGGCCGCTACAGGGTACACTGAAGCTTTCTTT.

The V and J genes are TRBV11-2 and TRBJ2-1, with 15 nucleotides matching TRBD2. The trim removed 5 bases at V and 7 bases at J, leaving 12 bases unmatched. The germline gives CDR1 SGHAT, CDR2 FQNNGV. There are 18 residues in the CDR3. Written as DNA, the CDR3 is TGTGCCAGCAGCCCTGGACTAGCGGGAGGGCGATTGTGGAATGAGCAGTTCTTC. Protein: CASSPGLAGGRLWNEQFF. The full variable domain, in which reference TRBV11-2 and TRBJ2-1 provide the parts outside the CDR3, is EAGVAQSPRYKIIEKRQSVAFWCNPISGHATLYWYQQILGQGPKLLIQFQNNGVVDDSQLPKDRFSAERLKGVDSTLKIQPAKLEDSAVYLCASSPGLAGGRLWNEQFFGPGTRLTVL.

V and J are TRBV10-1 and TRBJ1-1, with 8 bases lining up with TRBD1. Trimming at V came to 6 bases and at J to 6 bases, leaving 15 bases not matched to a gene. This CDR3 has 16 amino acids. CDR1 and CDR2 from the germline V gene are WNHNN and SYGVQD (reference sequence). The CDR3 spells CASSDKSAGGSAEAFF. CDR3 in DNA: TGCGCCAGCAGCGATAAATCCGCAGGGGGCAGCGCTGAAGCTTTCTTT.

The chain links TRBV7-6 to TRBJ2-7; 12 nucleotides agree with TRBD1. Trimming took 4 bases from V and 5 from J; bases not matched to a gene: 12. Germline V lookup: CDR1 SGHVS, CDR2 FNYEAQ. This CDR3 has 17 amino acids. The chain's CDR3 is CASSYSPGGTGGDEQYF. CDR3 coding DNA: TGTGCCAGCAGCTACTCTCCCGGGGGGACAGGGGGCGACGAGCAGTACTTC.

The sample holds one count of this clone. The V and J genes are TRBV3-1 (or the pseudogene TRBV3-2) and TRBJ1-4, with TRBD1 matching over 12 bases. Trimming removed 4 bases from V and 8 bases from J; junction bases left unmatched: 5. CDR3 length: 15 residues. The germline V gene has CDR1 LGHDT and CDR2 YNNKEL (reference sequence). CDR3 loop: CASSPSGTGGEKLFF. CDR3 nucleotide sequence: TGTGCCAGCAGCCCCTCCGGGACAGGGGGCGAAAAACTGTTTTTT.

The chain links TRBV29-1 to TRBJ1-2; 9 bases match TRBD1. Germline CDR1 is SQVTM and CDR2 is ANQGSEA. The CDR3 loop spans 13 amino acids. Trimming at V came to 7 bases and at J to 4 bases, leaving 7 bases not matched to a gene. For the CDR3, the DNA is TGCAGCGCCGAGGGGACAGGGATCTATGGCTACACCTTC. Translation gives CSAEGTGIYGYTF.

This rearrangement joins TRBV12-3 or TRBV12-4 to TRBJ1-2; TRBD1 agrees at 9 bases. V gave up 4 bases and J gave up 4 bases; unmatched junction bases: 1. CDR3 length: 13 residues. The CDR3 spells CASSWGQGYGYTF. CDR3 DNA: TGTGCCAGCAGTTGGGGACAGGGCTATGGCTACACCTTC.

The chain employs TRBV3-1 (or the pseudogene TRBV3-2) and TRBJ2-2; TRBD2 matches at 13 bases. Germline trimming cut 3 bases from V and 8 bases from J; bases unmatched to any gene: 3. The germline gives CDR1 LGHDT, CDR2 YNNKEL (reference sequence). The CDR3 is 15 amino acids. The CDR3 is CASSQGLAGIGELFF. CDR3 DNA: TGTGCCAGCAGCCAGGGACTAGCGGGAATAGGGGAGCTGTTTTTT.

This sequence joins TRBV18 and TRBJ2-1; D ambiguous. V lost 3 bases and J lost 6, with 18 bases in between. Looked up from germline, CDR1 is KGHSH and CDR2 is LQKENI. CDR3 length: 16 residues. The CDR3 DNA reads as TGTGCCAGCTCACCCCCGGGTGCGGAGATCGTCAATGAGCAGTTCTTC. Amino acid sequence: CASSPPGAEIVNEQFF.

This clone was observed at least ten times. The gene calls are TRBV6-1 and TRBJ2-5; unclear D gene. Germline lookup yields CDR1 MNHNS and CDR2 SASEGT. The ends were cut back, 2 bases at V and 2 bases at J, with 6 bases in the middle. This CDR3 contains 13 residues. The CDR3 bases are TGTGCCAGCAGTGAACAGTCGCAAGAGACCCAGTACTTC. It is translated as CASSEQSQETQYF.

The V gene is TRBV7-9, the J gene TRBJ1-5; a weak D match, TRBD1 (5 bases). V dropped 1 base and J dropped 2 bases, with 18 bases sitting between them. There are 18 residues in the CDR3. Germline-derived CDR1 and CDR2 are SEHNR and FQNEAQ (reference sequence). CDR3 sequence: CASSLDPWQGKGNQPQHF. The CDR3 DNA sequence: TGTGCCAGCAGCTTAGACCCCTGGCAGGGCAAAGGCAATCAGCCCCAGCATTTT.

The rearrangement links TRBV3-1 (or the pseudogene TRBV3-2) to TRBJ2-7, with D maybe TRBD1 (5 bases). The V gene lost 6 bases and the J gene lost 0 bases, with 12 bases spanning the gap. CDR1 LGHDT and CDR2 YNNKEL come from the germline V gene (reference sequence). The CDR3 is 14 amino acids. In nucleotides, the CDR3 is TGTGCCAGCAGTCACAGGAGCCCCTCCTACGAGCAGTACTTC. It encodes CASSHRSPSYEQYF.